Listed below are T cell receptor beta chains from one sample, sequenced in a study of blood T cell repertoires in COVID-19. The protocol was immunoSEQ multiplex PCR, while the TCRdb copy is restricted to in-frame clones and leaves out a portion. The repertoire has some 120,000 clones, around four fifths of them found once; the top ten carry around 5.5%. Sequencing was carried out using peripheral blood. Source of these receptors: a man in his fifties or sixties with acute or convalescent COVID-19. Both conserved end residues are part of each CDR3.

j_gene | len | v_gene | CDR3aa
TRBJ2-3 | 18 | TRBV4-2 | CASSVAYSGGPSTDTQYF
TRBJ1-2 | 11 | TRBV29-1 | CSGGFSGGYTF
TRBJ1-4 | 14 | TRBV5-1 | CASSPQGNNEKLFF
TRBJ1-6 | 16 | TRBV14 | CASSQNPAAYNSPLHF
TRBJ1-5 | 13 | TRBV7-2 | CASSQTGDQPQHF
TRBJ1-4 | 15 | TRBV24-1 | CATSDSTGTATKLFF
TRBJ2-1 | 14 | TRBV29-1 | CSVEARLGGRVQFF
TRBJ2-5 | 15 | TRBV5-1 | CASSSPGQIQETQYF
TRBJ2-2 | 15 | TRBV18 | CASSPGQGSTGELFF
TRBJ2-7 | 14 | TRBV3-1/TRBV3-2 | CASSQEAFTYEQYF
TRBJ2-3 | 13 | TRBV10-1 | CASSQGALDTQYF
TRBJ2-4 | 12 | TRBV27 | CASSPRVGIQYF
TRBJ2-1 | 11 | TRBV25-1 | CASSPLNEQFF
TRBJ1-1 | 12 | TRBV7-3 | CASSSGQGEAFF
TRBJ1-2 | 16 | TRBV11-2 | CASSLVGTGGLVGYTF
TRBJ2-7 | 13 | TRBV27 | CASSSRTDYEQYF
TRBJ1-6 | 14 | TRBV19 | CASTTGNPNSPLHF
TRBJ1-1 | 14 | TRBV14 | CASSPPGMNTEAFF
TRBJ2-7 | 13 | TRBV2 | CASGGTEATEQYF
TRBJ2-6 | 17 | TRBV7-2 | CASSPYTDRAGANVLTF
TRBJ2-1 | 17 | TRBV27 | CASSQGDRGFPYNEQFF
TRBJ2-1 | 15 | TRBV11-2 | CASSLGGGRADEQFF
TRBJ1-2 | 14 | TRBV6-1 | CASSEEKGGYGYTF
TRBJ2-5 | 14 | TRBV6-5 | CASSGRRAKETQYF
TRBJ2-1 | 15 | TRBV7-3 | CASSLAMIEAGEQFF
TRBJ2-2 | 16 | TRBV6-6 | CASSPPGTKNTGELFF
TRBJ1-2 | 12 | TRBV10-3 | CAISEGGHGYTF
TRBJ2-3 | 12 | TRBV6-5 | CASSGSTDTQYF
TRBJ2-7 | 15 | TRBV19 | CASSGRLAGSYEQYF
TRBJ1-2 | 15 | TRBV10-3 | CAISELDRENYGYTF
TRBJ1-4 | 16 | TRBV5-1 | CASSIGQTTTNEKLFF
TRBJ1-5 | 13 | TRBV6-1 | CASSEARGHRQHF
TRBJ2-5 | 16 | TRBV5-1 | CASSPGLAGYVETQYF
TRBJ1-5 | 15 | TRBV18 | CASSLSGQGNQPQHF
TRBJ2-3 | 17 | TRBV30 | CAWSAGGLLRRTDTQYF
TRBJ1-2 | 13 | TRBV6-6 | CASSGQGPYGYTF
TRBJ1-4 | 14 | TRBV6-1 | CASSETGQGGKLFF
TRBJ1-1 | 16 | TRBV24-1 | CATSASTGLGNTEAFF
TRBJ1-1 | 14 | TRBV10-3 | CAISTKGQNTEAFF
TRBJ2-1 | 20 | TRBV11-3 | CASSHRGGREGRSSYNEQFF
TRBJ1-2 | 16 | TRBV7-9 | CASSLGTRGLGDGYTF
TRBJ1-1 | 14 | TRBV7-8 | CASSLQVQNTEAFF
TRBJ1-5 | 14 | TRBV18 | CASSSTGVRQPQHF
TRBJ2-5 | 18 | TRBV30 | CAWSVRGTGDGYPETQYF
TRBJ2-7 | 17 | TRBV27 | CASSSLLRTSGGYEQYF
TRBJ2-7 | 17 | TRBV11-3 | CASSLREGTPTSYEQYF
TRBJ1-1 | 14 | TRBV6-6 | CASRVHRVNTEAFF
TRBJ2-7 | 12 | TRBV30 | CAWSRDSYEQYF
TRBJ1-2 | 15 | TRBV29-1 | CSVDPDRLANYGYTF
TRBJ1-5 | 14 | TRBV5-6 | CASSAIQGGQPQHF
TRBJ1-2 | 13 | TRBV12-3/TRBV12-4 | CASSTGTAYGYTF